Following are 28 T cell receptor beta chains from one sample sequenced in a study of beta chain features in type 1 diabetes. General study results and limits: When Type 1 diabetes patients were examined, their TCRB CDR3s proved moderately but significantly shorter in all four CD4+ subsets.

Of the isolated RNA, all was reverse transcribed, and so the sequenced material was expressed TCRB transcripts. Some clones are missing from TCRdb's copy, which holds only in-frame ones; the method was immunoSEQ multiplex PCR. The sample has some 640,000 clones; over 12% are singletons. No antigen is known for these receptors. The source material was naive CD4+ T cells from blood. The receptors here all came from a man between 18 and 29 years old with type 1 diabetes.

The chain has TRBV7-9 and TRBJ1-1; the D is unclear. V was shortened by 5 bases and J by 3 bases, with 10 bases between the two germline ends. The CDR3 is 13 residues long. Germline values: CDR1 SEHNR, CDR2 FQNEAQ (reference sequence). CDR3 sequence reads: CASSARADTEAFF. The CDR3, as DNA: TGTGCCAGCAGCGCCCGGGCGGACACTGAAGCTTTCTTT.

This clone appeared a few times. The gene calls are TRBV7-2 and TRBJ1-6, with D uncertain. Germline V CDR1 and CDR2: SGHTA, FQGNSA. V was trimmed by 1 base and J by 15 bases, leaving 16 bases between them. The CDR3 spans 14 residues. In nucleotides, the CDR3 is TGTGCCAGCAGCTTAGAGCCTTACCAAACAAACCTCCACTTT. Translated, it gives CASSLEPYQTNLHF.

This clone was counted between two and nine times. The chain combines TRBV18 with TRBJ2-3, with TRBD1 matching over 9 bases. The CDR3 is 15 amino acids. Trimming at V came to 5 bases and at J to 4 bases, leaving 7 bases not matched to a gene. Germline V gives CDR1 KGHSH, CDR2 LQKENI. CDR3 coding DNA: TGTGCCAGCTCAGATGGGAGACAGGGGGCAGATACGCAGTATTTT. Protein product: CASSDGRQGADTQYF.

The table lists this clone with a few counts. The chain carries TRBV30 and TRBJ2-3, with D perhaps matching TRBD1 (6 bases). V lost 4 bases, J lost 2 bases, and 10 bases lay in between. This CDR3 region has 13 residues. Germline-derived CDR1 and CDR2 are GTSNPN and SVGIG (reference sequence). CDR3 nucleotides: TGTGCCTGGACCCCGGGACACACAGATACGCAGTATTTT. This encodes CAWTPGHTDTQYF.

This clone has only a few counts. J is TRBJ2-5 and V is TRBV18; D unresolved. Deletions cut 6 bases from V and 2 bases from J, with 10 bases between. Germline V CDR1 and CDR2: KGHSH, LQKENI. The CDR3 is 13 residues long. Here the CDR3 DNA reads TGTGCCAGCTCCCGCGGCCAACAAGAGACCCAGTACTTC. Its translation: CASSRGQQETQYF.

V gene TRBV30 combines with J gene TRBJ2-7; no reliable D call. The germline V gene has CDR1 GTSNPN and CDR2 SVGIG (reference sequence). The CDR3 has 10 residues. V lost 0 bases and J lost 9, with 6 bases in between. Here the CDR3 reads CAWSVTSQYF. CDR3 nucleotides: TGTGCCTGGAGTGTAACCTCGCAGTACTTC.

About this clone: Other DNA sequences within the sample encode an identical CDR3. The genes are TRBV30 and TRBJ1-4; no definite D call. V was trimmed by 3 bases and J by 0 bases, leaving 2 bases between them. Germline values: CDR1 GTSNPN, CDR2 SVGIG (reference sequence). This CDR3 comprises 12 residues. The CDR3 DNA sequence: TGTGCCTGGAGCGCAACTAATGAAAAACTGTTTTTT. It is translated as CAWSATNEKLFF.

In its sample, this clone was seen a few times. CDR3 bases: TGTGCCTGGAGTGGTTCTGGGGGACGGGGGTACTTC. This translates into CAWSGSGGRGYF. This chain uses TRBV30 with TRBJ2-5; either TRBD1 or TRBD2 may fit D (5 bases each). The CDR3 contains 12 residues. Trimming took off 1 base at V and 13 bases at J, with 16 bases between the two ends. Germline CDR1 is GTSNPN and CDR2 is SVGIG (reference sequence).

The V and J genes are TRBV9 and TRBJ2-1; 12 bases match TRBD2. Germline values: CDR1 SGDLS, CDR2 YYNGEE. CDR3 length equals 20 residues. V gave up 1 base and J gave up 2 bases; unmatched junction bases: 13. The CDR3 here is CASSVTQTYLAGGTYNEQFF. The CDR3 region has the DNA TGTGCCAGCAGCGTAACCCAGACTTACCTAGCGGGAGGGACCTACAATGAGCAGTTCTTC.

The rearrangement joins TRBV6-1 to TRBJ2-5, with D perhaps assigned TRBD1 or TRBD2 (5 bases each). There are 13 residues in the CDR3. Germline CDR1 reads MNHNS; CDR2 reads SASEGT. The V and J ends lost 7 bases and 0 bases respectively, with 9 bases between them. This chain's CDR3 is CASTRGDQETQYF. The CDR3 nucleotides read TGTGCCAGCACTAGAGGGGACCAAGAGACCCAGTACTTC.

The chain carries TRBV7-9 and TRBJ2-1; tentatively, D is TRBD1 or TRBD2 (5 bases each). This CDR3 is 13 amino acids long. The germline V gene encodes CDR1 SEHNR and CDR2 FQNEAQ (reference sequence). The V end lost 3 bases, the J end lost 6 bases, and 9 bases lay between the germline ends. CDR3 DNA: TGTGCCAGCAGCTTCGTCGGGACCAATGAGCAGTTCTTC. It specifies CASSFVGTNEQFF.

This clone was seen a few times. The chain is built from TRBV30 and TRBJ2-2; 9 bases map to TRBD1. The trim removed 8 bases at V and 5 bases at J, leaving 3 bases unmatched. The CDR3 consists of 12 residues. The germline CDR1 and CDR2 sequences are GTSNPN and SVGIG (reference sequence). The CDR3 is CAAGTGTGELFF. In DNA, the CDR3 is TGTGCCGCTGGGACAGGGACCGGGGAGCTGTTTTTT.

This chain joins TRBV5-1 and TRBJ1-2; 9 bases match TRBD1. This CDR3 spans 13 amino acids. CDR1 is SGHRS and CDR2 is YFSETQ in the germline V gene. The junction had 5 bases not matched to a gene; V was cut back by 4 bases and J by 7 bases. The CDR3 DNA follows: TGCGCCAGCAGCGCGGGACAGGGAGGTGGCTACACCTTC. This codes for CASSAGQGGGYTF. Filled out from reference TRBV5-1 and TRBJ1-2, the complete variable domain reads KAGVTQTPRYLIKTRGQQVTLSCSPISGHRSVSWYQQTPGQGLQFLFEYFSETQRNKGNFPGRFSGRQFSNSRSEMNVSTLELGDSALYLCASSAGQGGGYTFGSGTRLTVV.

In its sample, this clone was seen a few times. CDR3 amino acids: CASSYDNEQFF. CDR3 DNA: TGTGCCAGCAGCTACGACAATGAGCAGTTCTTC. J is TRBJ2-1 and V is TRBV7-9; no clear D. Germline CDR1 SEHNR, CDR2 FQNEAQ (reference sequence). V lost 4 bases and J 5 bases, leaving 3 bases between the germline ends. The length of the CDR3 is 11 residues.

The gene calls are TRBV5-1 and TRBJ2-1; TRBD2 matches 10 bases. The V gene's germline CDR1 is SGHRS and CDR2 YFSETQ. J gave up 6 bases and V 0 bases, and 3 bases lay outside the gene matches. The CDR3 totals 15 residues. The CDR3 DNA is TGCGCCAGCAGCTTGGAGAGCGGGAGGGTCAATGAGCAGTTCTTC. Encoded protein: CASSLESGRVNEQFF.

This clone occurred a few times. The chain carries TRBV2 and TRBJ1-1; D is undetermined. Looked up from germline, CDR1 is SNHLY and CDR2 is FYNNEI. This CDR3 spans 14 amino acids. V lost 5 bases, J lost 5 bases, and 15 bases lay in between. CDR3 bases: TGTGCCAGCAGTCCTGACCCATTCGGGACTGAAGCTTTCTTT. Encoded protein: CASSPDPFGTEAFF.

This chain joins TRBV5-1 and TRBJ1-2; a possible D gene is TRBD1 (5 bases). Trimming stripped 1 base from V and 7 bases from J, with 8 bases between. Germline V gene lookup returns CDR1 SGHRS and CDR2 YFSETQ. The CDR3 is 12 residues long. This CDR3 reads CASSLQGAGYTF. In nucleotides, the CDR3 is TGCGCCAGCAGCTTGCAAGGGGCTGGCTACACCTTC.

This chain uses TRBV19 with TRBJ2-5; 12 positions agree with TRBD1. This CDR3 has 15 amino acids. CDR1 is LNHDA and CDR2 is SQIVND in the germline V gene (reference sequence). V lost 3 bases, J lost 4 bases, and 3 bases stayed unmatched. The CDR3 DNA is TGTGCCAGTAGTATGGGGACAGGGGGCCGAGAGACCCAGTACTTC. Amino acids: CASSMGTGGRETQYF.

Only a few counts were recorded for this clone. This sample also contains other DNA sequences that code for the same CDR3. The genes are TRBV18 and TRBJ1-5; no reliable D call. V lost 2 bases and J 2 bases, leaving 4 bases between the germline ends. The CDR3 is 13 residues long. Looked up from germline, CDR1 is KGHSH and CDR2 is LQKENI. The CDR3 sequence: CASSPGGNQPQHF. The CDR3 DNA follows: TGTGCCAGCTCACCAGGGGGCAATCAGCCCCAGCATTTT.

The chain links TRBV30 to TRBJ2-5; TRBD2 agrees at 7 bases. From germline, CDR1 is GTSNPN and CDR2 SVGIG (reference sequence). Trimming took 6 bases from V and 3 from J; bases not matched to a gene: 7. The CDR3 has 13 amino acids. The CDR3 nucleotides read TGTGCCTGCCAAAGAGCGGGGAAAGAGACCCAGTACTTC. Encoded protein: CACQRAGKETQYF. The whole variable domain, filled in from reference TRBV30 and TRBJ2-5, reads SQTIHQWPATLVQPVGSPLSLECTVEGTSNPNLYWYRQAAGRGLQLLFYSVGIGQISSEVPQNLSASRPQDRQFILSSKKLLLSDSGFYLCACQRAGKETQYFGPGTRLLVL.

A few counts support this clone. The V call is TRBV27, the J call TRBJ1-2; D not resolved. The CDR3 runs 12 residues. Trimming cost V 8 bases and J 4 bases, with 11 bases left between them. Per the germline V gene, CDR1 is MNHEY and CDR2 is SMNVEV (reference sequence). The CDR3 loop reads CASYQPLYGYTF. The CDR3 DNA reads TGTGCCAGCTATCAGCCTCTCTATGGCTACACCTTC.

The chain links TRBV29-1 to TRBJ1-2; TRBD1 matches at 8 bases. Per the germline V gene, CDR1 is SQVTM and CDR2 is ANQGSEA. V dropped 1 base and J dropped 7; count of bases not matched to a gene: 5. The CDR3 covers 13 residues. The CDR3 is CSVEGDRFFGYTF. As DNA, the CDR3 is TGCAGCGTTGAAGGGGACAGGTTCTTTGGCTACACCTTC.

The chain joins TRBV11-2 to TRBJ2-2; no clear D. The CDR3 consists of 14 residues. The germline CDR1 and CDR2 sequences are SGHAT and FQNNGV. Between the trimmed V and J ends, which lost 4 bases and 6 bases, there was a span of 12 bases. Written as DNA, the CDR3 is TGTGCCAGCAGCTCCCAAGTAGTTTCCGGGGAGCTGTTTTTT. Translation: CASSSQVVSGELFF.

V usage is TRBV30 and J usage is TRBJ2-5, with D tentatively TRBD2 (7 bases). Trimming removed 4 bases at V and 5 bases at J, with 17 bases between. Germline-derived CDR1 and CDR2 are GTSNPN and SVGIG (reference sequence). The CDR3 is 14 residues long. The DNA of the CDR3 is TGTGCCTGGAACCTGAGGGGGGGTTGGGAGACCCAGTACTTC. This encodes CAWNLRGGWETQYF.

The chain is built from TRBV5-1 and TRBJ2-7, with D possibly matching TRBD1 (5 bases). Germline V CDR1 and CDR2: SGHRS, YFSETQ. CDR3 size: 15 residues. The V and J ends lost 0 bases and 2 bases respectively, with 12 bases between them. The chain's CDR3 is CASSLEGVPAYEQYF. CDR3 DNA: TGCGCCAGCAGCTTGGAAGGGGTTCCAGCCTACGAGCAGTACTTC.

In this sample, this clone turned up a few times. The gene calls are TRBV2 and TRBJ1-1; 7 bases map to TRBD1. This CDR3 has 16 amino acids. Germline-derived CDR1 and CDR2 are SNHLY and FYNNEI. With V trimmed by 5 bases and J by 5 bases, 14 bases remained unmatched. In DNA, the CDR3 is TGTGCCAGCAGTCCCATTAGGAAGGGGGCGAGGACTGAAGCTTTCTTT. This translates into CASSPIRKGARTEAFF. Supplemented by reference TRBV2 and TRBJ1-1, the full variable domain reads EPEVTQTPSHQVTQMGQEVILRCVPISNHLYFYWYRQILGQKVEFLVSFYNNEISEKSEIFDDQFSVERPDGSNFTLKIRSTKLEDSAMYFCASSPIRKGARTEAFFGQGTRLTVV.

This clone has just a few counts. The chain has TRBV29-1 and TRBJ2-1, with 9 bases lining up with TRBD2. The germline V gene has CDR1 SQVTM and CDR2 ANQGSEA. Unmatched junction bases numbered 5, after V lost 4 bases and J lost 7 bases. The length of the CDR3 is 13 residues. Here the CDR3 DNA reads TGCAGCGTTGTGGTAGCGGGAGAAAATGAGCAGTTCTTC. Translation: CSVVVAGENEQFF.

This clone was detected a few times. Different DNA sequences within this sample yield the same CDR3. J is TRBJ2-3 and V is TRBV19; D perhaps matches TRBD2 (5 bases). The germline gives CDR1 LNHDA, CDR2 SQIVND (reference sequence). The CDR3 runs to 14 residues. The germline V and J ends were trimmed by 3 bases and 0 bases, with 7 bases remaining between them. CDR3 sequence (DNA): TGTGCCAGTAGTATTACGGGGAGCACAGATACGCAGTATTTT. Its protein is CASSITGSTDTQYF.